The 9 T cell receptor beta chains in this list originate from one sample, sequenced in a study of blood T cell repertoires in COVID-19. The table came from immunoSEQ multiplex PCR; TCRdb's copy has only in-frame clones and leaves some out. This table holds about 82,000 clones, around four fifths found once. Sequenced sample: peripheral blood. Receptors were obtained from a woman aged 55-70 years with acute or convalescent COVID-19.

The chain employs TRBV7-9 and TRBJ2-7; 7 nucleotides line up with TRBD1. The CDR3 is 13 amino acids. Germline CDR1 reads SEHNR; CDR2 reads FQNEAQ (reference sequence). V shed 4 bases and J 3 bases; nucleotides not matched to a gene: 3. DNA of the CDR3: TGTGCCAGCAGCTCTGACAGGGTCTACGAGCAGTACTTC. Its protein product is CASSSDRVYEQYF.

This chain links TRBV6-1 with TRBJ2-1, with TRBD2 matching 7 bases. This CDR3 spans 13 amino acids. Germline CDR1 reads MNHNS; CDR2 reads SASEGT. Germline trimming cut 0 bases from V and 15 bases from J; bases unmatched to any gene: 8. The CDR3: CASSEARDYVTFF. The CDR3 bases are TGTGCCAGCAGTGAAGCGCGGGACTACGTTACGTTCTTC.

This CDR3 reads CASSVQGAGTEAFF. The DNA of the CDR3 is TGTGCCAGCAGCGTACAGGGGGCGGGCACTGAAGCTTTCTTT. This sequence joins TRBV9 and TRBJ1-1, with 8 bases fitting TRBD1. Trimming removed 1 base from V and 4 bases from J; junction bases left unmatched: 3. The germline V gene has CDR1 SGDLS and CDR2 YYNGEE. The CDR3 has 14 residues.

This chain connects TRBV11-3 to TRBJ2-5; 7 bases map to TRBD2. This CDR3 contains 14 residues. CDR1 and CDR2 (germline): SGHNT, YENEEA. V trimming: 3 bases; J trimming: 5 bases; junction bases outside the gene matches: 6. Written as DNA, the CDR3 is TGTGCCAGCAGCTTGGGAGGGGATGGGGAGACCCAGTACTTC. This translates into CASSLGGDGETQYF.

The chain is built from TRBV6-5 and TRBJ1-5; 8 bases are shared with TRBD1. The trim removed 4 bases at V and 7 bases at J, leaving 9 bases unmatched. Per the germline V gene, CDR1 is MNHEY and CDR2 is SVGAGI. This CDR3 region has 15 residues. CDR3 sequence reads: CASSSSGRGRQPQHF. CDR3 in DNA: TGTGCCAGCAGTTCCAGCGGCAGGGGGCGGCAGCCCCAGCATTTT.

The CDR3 spells CASSSLAGEADTQYF. CDR3 nucleotides: TGCGCCAGCAGCTCACTAGCGGGAGAGGCAGATACGCAGTATTTT. The V call is TRBV5-1, the J call TRBJ2-3; 11 bases agree with TRBD2. The length of the CDR3 is 15 residues. Germline trimming cut 3 bases from V and 4 bases from J; bases unmatched to any gene: 4. Germline lookup yields CDR1 SGHRS and CDR2 YFSETQ.

The chain employs TRBV9 and TRBJ1-1; 7 nucleotides agree with TRBD1. From germline, CDR1 is SGDLS and CDR2 YYNGEE. V was pared by 6 bases and J by 4 bases, with 12 bases of the junction left unmatched. The CDR3 sequence is 15 residues long. The CDR3 sequence is CASTLSGTATTEAFF. In DNA form, the CDR3 reads TGTGCCAGCACTCTAAGTGGGACAGCAACCACTGAAGCTTTCTTT. Using reference TRBV9 and TRBJ1-1 for the parts outside the CDR3, the full variable domain is DSGVTQTPKHLITATGQRVTLRCSPRSGDLSVYWYQQSLDQGLQFLIQYYNGEERAKGNILERFSAQQFPDLHSELNLSSLELGDSALYFCASTLSGTATTEAFFGQGTRLTVV.

This clone has a single count. The J gene is TRBJ1-5, the V gene TRBV6-5; 12 bases align to TRBD1. This CDR3 contains 15 residues. J gave up 6 bases and V 6 bases, and 6 bases lay outside the gene matches. Germline V gene data show CDR1 as MNHEY and CDR2 as SVGAGI. This CDR3 reads CASSPGTGGSQPQHF. In DNA form, the CDR3 reads TGTGCCAGCAGCCCCGGGACAGGGGGCTCTCAGCCCCAGCATTTT.

The rearrangement links TRBV29-1 to TRBJ1-1; 7 nucleotides line up with TRBD1. V lost 7 bases and J lost 8; bases outside the gene matches: 7. Germline V gene data show CDR1 as SQVTM and CDR2 as ANQGSEA. This CDR3 has 11 residues. CDR3 coding DNA: TGCAGCGCGCATGCGACAGGGGAAGCTTTCTTT. Translating gives CSAHATGEAFF.